The entry below gives a single T cell receptor beta chain sequence along with its context. Its antigen remains unknown. At one end the junction does not follow the germline gene, possibly because of a read error. Germline V gives CDR1 SEHNR, CDR2 FQNEAQ (reference sequence). This CDR3 has 15 amino acids. The study ran its PCR with 60 Vbeta and 13 Jbeta primers. Method: immunoSEQ multiplex PCR; TCRdb's copy keeps in-frame clones and lacks some. The sample gives under 200,000 clones, around 80% of which show up once; 6.3% is in the top ten. The data were taken from a study of cytomegalovirus exposure and HLA in healthy donors. Whole-study findings and limits: Listed as cytomegalovirus-associated were over 150 TCR beta chains.

This clonotype was obtained from a male donor in good health and CMV-seropositive. The chain joins TRBV7-9 to TRBJ1-1; weak D call: TRBD1 (6 bases). Sample: PBMCs. CDR3 DNA sequence: TGTTCCAGCAGCCTTGGGGGGGGGCAGAACACTGAAGCTTTCTTT. Protein product: CSSSLGGGQNTEAFF. Full variable domain (outside the CDR3, taken from reference TRBV7-9 and TRBJ1-1): DTGVSQNPRHKITKRGQNVTFRCDPISEHNRLYWYRQTLGQGPEFLTYFQNEAQLEKSRLLSDRFSAERPKGSFSTLEIQRTEQGDSAMYLCSSSLGGGQNTEAFFGQGTRLTVV.